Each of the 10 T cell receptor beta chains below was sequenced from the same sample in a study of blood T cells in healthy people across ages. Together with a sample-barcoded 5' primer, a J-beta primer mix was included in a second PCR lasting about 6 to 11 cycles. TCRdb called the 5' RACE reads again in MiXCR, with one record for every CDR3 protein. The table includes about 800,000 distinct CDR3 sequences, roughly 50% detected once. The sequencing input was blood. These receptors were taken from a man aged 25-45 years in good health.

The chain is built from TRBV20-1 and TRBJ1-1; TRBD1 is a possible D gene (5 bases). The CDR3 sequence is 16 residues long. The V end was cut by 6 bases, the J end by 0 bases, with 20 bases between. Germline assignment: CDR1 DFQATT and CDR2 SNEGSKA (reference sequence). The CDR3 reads CSALSRDRPLNTEAFF. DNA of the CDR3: TGCAGTGCCCTGAGCCGGGACCGCCCGTTGAACACTGAAGCTTTCTTT.

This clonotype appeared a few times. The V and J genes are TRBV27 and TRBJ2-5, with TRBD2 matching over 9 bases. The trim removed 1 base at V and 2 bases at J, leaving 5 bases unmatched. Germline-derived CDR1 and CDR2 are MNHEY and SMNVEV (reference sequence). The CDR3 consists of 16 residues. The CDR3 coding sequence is TGTGCCAGCAGTTTATATGCTAGCGGGGTACAAGAGACCCAGTACTTC. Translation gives CASSLYASGVQETQYF.

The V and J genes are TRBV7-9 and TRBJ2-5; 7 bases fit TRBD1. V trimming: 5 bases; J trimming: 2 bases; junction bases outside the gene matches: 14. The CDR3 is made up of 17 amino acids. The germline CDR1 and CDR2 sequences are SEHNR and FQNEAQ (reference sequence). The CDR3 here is CASSPGTAQRVQETQYF. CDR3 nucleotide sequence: TGTGCCAGCAGCCCTGGGACAGCCCAGAGGGTACAAGAGACCCAGTACTTC.

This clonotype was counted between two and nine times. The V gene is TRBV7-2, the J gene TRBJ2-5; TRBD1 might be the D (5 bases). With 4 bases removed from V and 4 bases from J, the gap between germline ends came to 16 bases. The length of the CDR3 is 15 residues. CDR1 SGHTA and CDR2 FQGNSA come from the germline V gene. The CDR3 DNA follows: TGTGCCAGCAGCTGGCAACTACAAGGGGCAGAGACCCAGTACTTC. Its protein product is CASSWQLQGAETQYF.

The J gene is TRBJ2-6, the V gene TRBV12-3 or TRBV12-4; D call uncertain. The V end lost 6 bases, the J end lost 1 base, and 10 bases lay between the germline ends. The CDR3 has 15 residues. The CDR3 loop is CASSMSKSGANVLTF. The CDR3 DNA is TGTGCCAGCAGCATGAGTAAATCTGGGGCCAACGTCCTGACTTTC.

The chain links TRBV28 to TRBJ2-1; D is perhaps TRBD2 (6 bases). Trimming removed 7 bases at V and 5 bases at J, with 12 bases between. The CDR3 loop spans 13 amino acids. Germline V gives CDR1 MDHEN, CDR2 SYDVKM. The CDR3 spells CASTLGLNNEQFF. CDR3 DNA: TGTGCCAGCACCCTGGGACTTAACAATGAGCAGTTCTTC.

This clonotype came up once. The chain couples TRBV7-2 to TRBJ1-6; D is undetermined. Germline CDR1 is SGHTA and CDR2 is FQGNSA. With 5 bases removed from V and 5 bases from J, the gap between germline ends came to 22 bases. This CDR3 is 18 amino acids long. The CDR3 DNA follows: TGTGCCAGCAGCCATCCCCCCCAGAGGCTAACCAATAATTCACCCCTCCACTTT. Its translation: CASSHPPQRLTNNSPLHF.

DNA for the CDR3: TGTGCCAGCAGCAATGGACAGGGTAGACTTCCGTATGGCTACACCTTC. Translated, it gives CASSNGQGRLPYGYTF. The chain uses TRBV9 and TRBJ1-2; 8 positions agree with TRBD1. V shed 4 bases and J 5 bases; nucleotides not matched to a gene: 13. Germline assignment: CDR1 SGDLS and CDR2 YYNGEE. The CDR3 consists of 16 residues.

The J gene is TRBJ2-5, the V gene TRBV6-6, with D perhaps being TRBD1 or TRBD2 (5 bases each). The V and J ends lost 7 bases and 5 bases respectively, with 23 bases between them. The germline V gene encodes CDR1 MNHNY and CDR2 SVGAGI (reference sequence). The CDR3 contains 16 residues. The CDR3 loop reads CASNFAEGPDTETQYF. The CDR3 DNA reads TGTGCCAGCAATTTTGCCGAGGGACCCGATACGGAGACCCAGTACTTC.

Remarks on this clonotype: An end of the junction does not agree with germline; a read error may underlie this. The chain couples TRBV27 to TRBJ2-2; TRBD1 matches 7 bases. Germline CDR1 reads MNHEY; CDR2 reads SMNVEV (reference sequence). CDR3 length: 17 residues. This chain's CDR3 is CASSFSWTGEGTGKLFF. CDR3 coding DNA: TGTGCCAGCAGTTTTTCCTGGACAGGCGAGGGCACCGGGAAGCTGTTTTTT.